This section outlines one T cell receptor (beta chain) sequence together with its context. Its antigen remains undetermined. Nothing much larger sits one base from this clone, and base qualities are not available. This record comes from a study of blood T cell repertoires in COVID-19 (dated by TCRdb to the early 2020s). Background for the entire study: Samples covering the acute and convalescent phases of COVID-19 were provided by collaborators in the United States, Italy and Spain. The prospective study material was composed of cDNA or gDNA derived from T cells, B-cell-depleted T cells, or PBMCs. The dataset comprised deeply sampled blood TCRbeta repertoires from subjects exposed to, actively infected with, or recovered from COVID-19. The repertoires were released in a freely available public database intended as a resource for research on the immune response to SARS-CoV-2. The samples were drawn from the first 160 participants of the ongoing ImmuneRACE study and from about 1,200 subjects provided by 6 global collaborators. Nearly every sample came with metadata listing a de-identified subject ID, COVID-19 status, age in years and sex. Where available, HLA class I and class II types were taken from metadata supplied by the sample provider and were not determined by assay-based typing.

Overall study outcomes, separate from this receptor: Clinical and demographic metadata were provided uncurated, with the amount varying by source and participant.

The CDR3 goes from the cysteine to the phenylalanine over 16 residues. Only the CDR3 DNA is retained, 48 bases long and in frame from the first base. At the junction V is shortened by 4 bases and J by 8 bases; bases outside the gene matches: 11. For CDR1 and CDR2, the germline V gene (reference sequence) lists SEHNR and FQNEAQ. Participants in the prospective study were aged roughly 18 to 100 years, lived in about two dozen United States geographic areas, and enrolled through a virtual design. To assign participants to cohorts, the prospective study relied on clinical history that participants themselves reported in a screening survey and a study questionnaire. Recovered participants in ImmuneRACE Cohort 3 were defined as having two consecutive negative NP/OP PCR tests, clearance from a healthcare professional, or resolution of symptoms. In the prospective study, mobile phlebotomists collected whole blood, serum and a nasopharyngeal or oropharyngeal swab from each participant. Participants in the prospective study had the option to provide additional blood draws and questionnaires over an approximately 2-month period. Prospective study blood samples were shipped either frozen or at room temperature before DNA extraction.

TCRbeta CDR3 regions were amplified from genomic DNA using the immunoSEQ Assay, a bias-controlled multiplex PCR. Per the source publication's procedure: The number of nucleated cells in each sample was estimated by amplification of reference gene primers within the assay. To quantify the absolute abundance of each unique TCRbeta CDR3 rearrangement, sequence reads were collapsed and filtered. For each sample, productive Simpson clonality was calculated as the square root of Simpson's diversity index over productive rearrangements. TCRdb provides this immuneACCESS table in a form limited to in-frame rearrangements. Some clones are lacking; in checked studies, under half of them reflect an unresolved V gene, and why the rest are absent is not known. V and J calls and clone size come straight from that table; D and trimming were deduced from the DNA. The sample contains 150,000 to 200,000 clones, around 73% of them found a single time. Of the sample, 17% is held by the ten largest clones.

The TCR was taken from a woman in her forties or fifties who had recovered from COVID-19. The sequenced sample was PBMCs or T cells enriched from blood (not recorded which). The rearranged chain carries TRBV7-9 and TRBJ2-2; the central 9 bases match TRBD2. The CDR3 region reads CASSSLGLARTGELFF. The DNA sequence follows: TGTGCCAGCAGCTCCCTGGGACTAGCTAGGACGGGGGAGCTGTTTTTT.